Presented here are 10 T cell receptor beta chains from one specimen sequenced in a study of T cells in Graves' hyperthyroidism and ophthalmopathy. Template material for amplifying TCR beta CDR3 regions consisted of RNA transcripts. The HTBI primer set served for first-round RT-PCR of the TCR CDR3. MiXCR, applied by TCRdb to the multiplex PCR reads, yields one record per CDR3 protein. Of more than 550,000 distinct CDR3 sequences in the sample, roughly 17% were seen once. Sequencing was done on a sample of blood. These TCRs come from a man in his fifties or sixties with Graves' hyperthyroidism.

Worth noting for this clonotype: This may be a read error, as it is one base from a much larger clone. The chain combines TRBV12-3 or TRBV12-4 with TRBJ1-2, with D perhaps TRBD1 (5 bases). The V and J ends lost 5 bases and 2 bases respectively, with 9 bases between them. The CDR3 length is 13 residues. The CDR3 sequence is CASSKQENYGYTF. CDR3 sequence (DNA): TGTGCCAGCAGTAAACAGGAGAACTATGGCTACACCTTC.

This clonotype was observed a few times. The chain links TRBV20-1 to TRBJ2-1, with D perhaps matching TRBD1 or TRBD2 (5 bases each). Germline loops: CDR1 DFQATT, CDR2 SNEGSKA (reference sequence). This CDR3 has 13 amino acids. The CDR3 sequence: CRTGTPLYNEQFF. In DNA, the CDR3 is TGCAGGACCGGGACGCCACTATACAATGAGCAGTTCTTC.

This clonotype was observed at least ten times. The chain links TRBV24-1 to TRBJ2-3; no reliable D call. CDR1 KGHDR and CDR2 SFDVKD come from the germline V gene. Trimming removed 10 bases at V and 0 bases at J, with 10 bases between. This CDR3 region has 13 residues. The CDR3 reads CATQASSTDTQYF. DNA for the CDR3: TGTGCCACTCAAGCGAGTAGCACAGATACGCAGTATTTT.

This clonotype was counted only a few times. The gene calls are TRBV19 and TRBJ2-7, with TRBD2 identical over 10 bases. Looked up from germline, CDR1 is LNHDA and CDR2 is SQIVND (reference sequence). This CDR3 spans 15 amino acids. Trimming took 3 bases from V and 4 from J; bases not matched to a gene: 6. CDR3 nucleotides: TGTGCCAGTAGTATCTCCGGGACTAGCGTTTACGAGCAGTACTTC. It is translated as CASSISGTSVYEQYF.

This clonotype was found a few times. The V call is TRBV20-1, the J call TRBJ2-1, with TRBD2 identical over 15 bases. This CDR3 spans 16 amino acids. CDR1 and CDR2 from the germline V gene are DFQATT and SNEGSKA (reference sequence). V lost 0 bases and J lost 5; bases outside the gene matches: 2. This CDR3 is CSAREGLAGGDNEQFF. CDR3 DNA sequence: TGCAGTGCTAGAGAGGGACTAGCGGGAGGAGACAATGAGCAGTTCTTC.

This clonotype was detected many times. This sequence joins TRBV28 and TRBJ1-4, with D unresolved. Deletions cut 5 bases from V and 0 bases from J, with 10 bases between. The CDR3 runs 15 residues. CDR1 and CDR2 (germline): MDHEN, SYDVKM. The CDR3, as DNA: TGTGCCAGCAGTCCCACCGGGACAACTAATGAAAAACTGTTTTTT. Translated: CASSPTGTTNEKLFF. The full variable domain, its missing parts supplied by reference TRBV28 and TRBJ1-4, is DVKVTQSSRYLVKRTGEKVFLECVQDMDHENMFWYRQDPGLGLRLIYFSYDVKMKEKGDIPEGYSVSREKKERFSLILESASTNQTSMYLCASSPTGTTNEKLFFGSGTQLSVL.

In regard to this clonotype: This may stem from a read error, because a much larger clone lies one nucleotide away. This chain links TRBV30 with TRBJ2-2; no definite D call. The CDR3 is 12 residues long. Looked up from germline, CDR1 is GTSNPN and CDR2 is SVGIG (reference sequence). The V end lost 1 base, the J end lost 2 bases, and 2 bases lay between the germline ends. Here the CDR3 reads CAWSANTGELFF. CDR3 nucleotide sequence: TGTGCCTGGAGTGCAAACACCGGGGAGCTGTTTTTT.

The V call is TRBV11-2, the J call TRBJ2-5; 14 nucleotides align to TRBD2. V was clipped by 5 bases and J by 5 bases; unmatched bases: 10. The CDR3 is 17 amino acids. The V gene's germline CDR1 is SGHAT and CDR2 FQNNGV. This CDR3 reads CASSASGTSGSWETQYF. The DNA for the CDR3 is TGTGCCAGCAGCGCATCCGGGACTAGCGGGAGTTGGGAGACCCAGTACTTC.

To note about this clonotype: This may be a read error: a much more frequent sequence differs by one nucleotide. The conserved final phenylalanine or tryptophan is absent from the CDR3, which likely points to a read error. The chain is built from TRBV11-1 and TRBJ2-7; the D is unclear. Trimming removed 6 bases from V and 5 bases from J, with 8 bases in between. The CDR3 length is 11 residues. Germline V lookup: CDR1 SGHAT, CDR2 FQDESV (reference sequence). CDR3 region: CASSFDHEQYS. The DNA of the CDR3 is TGTGCCAGCAGTTTCGACCACGAGCAGTACTCC.

Many counts were recorded for this clonotype. The rearrangement links TRBV28 to TRBJ2-1, with 13 bases that match TRBD2. V lost 5 bases to trimming and J lost 7 bases; unmatched junction nucleotides: 2. CDR3 size: 14 residues. The germline V gene has CDR1 MDHEN and CDR2 SYDVKM. The chain's CDR3 is CASSTSGGGNEQFF. The CDR3 nucleotides read TGTGCCAGCAGTACTAGCGGGGGGGGGAATGAGCAGTTCTTC.